The clone carrying this T cell receptor (beta chain) was recorded a few times. The sample originates from a study of identical twins. CDR1 ENHRY and CDR2 SYGVKD come from the germline V gene. The CDR3 spans 17 residues. With 4 bases clipped from V and 4 bases from J, the junction kept 15 bases outside the gene matches. After template switching added a universal primer site, the resulting cDNA carried unique molecular identifiers. TCRdb redid the calling of the 5' RACE reads with MiXCR, one entry per CDR3 protein. The table lists 200,000 to 250,000 distinct CDR3 sequences, over 9.5% of them singletons.

This chain connects TRBV10-3 to TRBJ1-1; 7 bases agree with TRBD1. The sample comprised memory T cells sorted from blood. This receptor was identified in a man aged 50 or older in good health. The CDR3 bases are TGTGCCATCAGTGGTAGGTGGCAGGGGGAAAGGGCCACTGAAGCTTTCTTT. Translated: CAISGRWQGERATEAFF.